Presented here are 27 T cell receptor beta chains from one specimen sequenced in a study of regulatory T cells in long-lasting Graves disease. Arm-PCR of CDR3 regions and iRepertoire HTBI primers were the basis on which TCR beta libraries were built. One entry per CDR3 protein, called by TCRdb with MiXCR from the multiplex PCR reads. The data hold around 500,000 distinct CDR3 sequences, with roughly 14% observed a single time. Time point noted: newly diagnosed GD, antithyroid drugs for less than 3 months. Following extraction of RNA from PBMCs, that RNA was used to make the TCR library. The sample also formed part of further work on T cells in Graves' hyperthyroidism and ophthalmopathy.

Sequencing was performed on peripheral blood mononuclear cells (PBMCs), taken at new diagnosis, from a patient treated with antithyroid drugs. Receptors were obtained from a man younger than 45 with Graves disease.

This clonotype has a single count. The chain recombines TRBV10-1 with TRBJ2-1; 8 bases align to TRBD2. The CDR3 length is 13 residues. From germline, CDR1 is WNHNN and CDR2 SYGVQD (reference sequence). V gave up 5 bases and J gave up 5 bases; unmatched junction bases: 2. The CDR3 reads CASSTGGDNEQFF. The DNA of the CDR3 is TGCGCCAGCAGTACGGGGGGGGACAATGAGCAGTTCTTC.

This clonotype was counted many times. The CDR3 protein is CSAPREGDNSPLHF. CDR3 nucleotides: TGCAGTGCCCCGAGGGAGGGGGATAATTCACCCCTCCACTTT. This chain links TRBV20-1 with TRBJ1-6, with D perhaps TRBD1 (6 bases). Trimming took 6 bases from V and 5 from J, leaving 14 bases between them. Germline V gene sequence: CDR1 DFQATT, CDR2 SNEGSKA (reference sequence). The CDR3 has 14 residues.

This clonotype was picked up many times. V is TRBV12-3 or TRBV12-4 and J is TRBJ2-5; TRBD2 matches at 11 bases. The CDR3 is made up of 15 amino acids. V shed 5 bases, J shed 7 bases, and the junction held 9 bases outside the gene matches. Written as DNA, the CDR3 is TGTGCCAGCAGTCCTAGCGGGAGGTCCCGGGGGACCCAGTACTTC. Amino acids: CASSPSGRSRGTQYF.

V gene TRBV29-1 combines with J gene TRBJ2-7; TRBD1 matches at 10 bases. The CDR3 extends over 16 amino acids. J lost 3 bases, V lost 1 base, and 9 bases had no gene match. Germline V CDR1 and CDR2: SQVTM, ANQGSEA. The CDR3 is CSVEGGKDRGNYEQYF. The CDR3 bases are TGCAGCGTTGAAGGGGGGAAGGACAGGGGGAACTACGAGCAGTACTTC.

The gene calls are TRBV29-1 and TRBJ1-2, with a tentative D call TRBD1 (5 bases). V lost 7 bases and J 8 bases, leaving 20 bases between the germline ends. Germline V CDR1 and CDR2: SQVTM, ANQGSEA. The length of the CDR3 is 13 residues. The CDR3 protein is CSAPYAAGQGYTF. CDR3 coding DNA: TGCAGCGCTCCCTATGCCGCAGGGCAAGGCTACACCTTC.

There are many counts of this clonotype. The chain carries TRBV20-1 and TRBJ2-2, with TRBD2 as a possible D gene (6 bases). V was clipped by 6 bases and J by 1 base, with 9 bases between them. The CDR3 is 13 residues long. In germline, CDR1 is DFQATT, CDR2 SNEGSKA (reference sequence). The CDR3 DNA reads TGCAGTGCACATAGCGGGAACACCGGGGAGCTGTTTTTT. This codes for CSAHSGNTGELFF.

This clonotype was seen repeatedly, ten times or more. The chain has TRBV2 and TRBJ1-5; no firm D call. The ends were cut back, 7 bases at V and 0 bases at J, with 13 bases in the middle. This CDR3 is built from 15 residues. Germline assignment: CDR1 SNHLY and CDR2 FYNNEI. CDR3 sequence: CASTTSEYSNQPQHF. The CDR3 DNA reads as TGTGCCAGCACTACTTCTGAGTATAGCAATCAGCCCCAGCATTTT. Full variable domain (outside the CDR3, taken from reference TRBV2 and TRBJ1-5): EPEVTQTPSHQVTQMGQEVILRCVPISNHLYFYWYRQILGQKVEFLVSFYNNEISEKSEIFDDQFSVERPDGSNFTLKIRSTKLEDSAMYFCASTTSEYSNQPQHFGDGTRLSIL.

This clonotype occurred many times. The chain is built from TRBV11-2 and TRBJ2-1; 11 bases are shared with TRBD2. The CDR3 consists of 15 residues. Unmatched junction bases numbered 8, after V lost 5 bases and J lost 8 bases. Germline lookup yields CDR1 SGHAT and CDR2 FQNNGV. In DNA, the CDR3 is TGTGCCAGCAGCGCCCGGACTAGCGGGTGGGATGAGCAGTTCTTC. This translates into CASSARTSGWDEQFF.

This clonotype was counted at least ten times. This rearrangement joins TRBV14 to TRBJ2-3; no definite D call. CDR1 and CDR2 from the germline V gene are SGHDN and FVKESK. Trimming cost V 4 bases and J 6 bases, with 11 bases left between them. The CDR3 runs to 13 residues. Here the CDR3 reads CASSRGRPDTQYF. For the CDR3, the DNA is TGTGCCAGCAGCCGAGGACGGCCGGATACGCAGTATTTT.

This clonotype occurred a few times. The chain uses TRBV24-1 and TRBJ2-7; D is perhaps TRBD1 (6 bases). V lost 4 bases and J 0 bases, leaving 9 bases between the germline ends. The CDR3 has 14 amino acids. CDR1 KGHDR and CDR2 SFDVKD come from the germline V gene. The CDR3 sequence is CATSDHRVSYEQYF. The CDR3 nucleotides read TGTGCCACCAGTGACCACAGGGTCTCCTACGAGCAGTACTTC.

V usage is TRBV15 and J usage is TRBJ2-7; tentatively, D is TRBD2 (5 bases). The V end was cut by 0 bases, the J end by 5 bases, with 14 bases between. This CDR3 has 15 residues. Per germline, CDR1 LNHNV and CDR2 YYDKDF (reference sequence). The CDR3 sequence is CATSREPGLWDEQYF. The CDR3 coding sequence is TGTGCCACCAGCAGAGAACCCGGACTTTGGGACGAGCAGTACTTC.

This clonotype has a count of ten or more. The V and J genes are TRBV11-3 and TRBJ2-3, with D perhaps TRBD1 or TRBD2 (5 bases each). Trimming removed 5 bases at V and 6 bases at J, with 18 bases between. This CDR3 has 15 amino acids. Looked up from germline, CDR1 is SGHNT and CDR2 is YENEEA. The CDR3 nucleotides read TGTGCCAGCAGCCACCACCAGGGACCTTTGGATACGCAGTATTTT. Translated: CASSHHQGPLDTQYF.

This clonotype was recorded a few times. The rearrangement links TRBV10-1 to TRBJ2-7; no definite D call. The CDR3 has 14 amino acids. Trimming left V 2 bases short and J 2 bases short, with 10 bases between. Germline lookup yields CDR1 WNHNN and CDR2 SYGVQD (reference sequence). The CDR3 coding sequence is TGCGCCAGCAGTGAGGACGTCCGAGCCTACGAGCAGTACTTC. Translating gives CASSEDVRAYEQYF.

This clonotype was detected a few times. This chain links TRBV5-1 with TRBJ2-7; maybe TRBD1 (5 bases). Trimming left V 2 bases short and J 7 bases short, with 13 bases between. This CDR3 is built from 13 residues. Germline V gene data show CDR1 as SGHRS and CDR2 as YFSETQ. CDR3 amino acids: CASSFGQGWEQYF. CDR3 bases: TGCGCCAGCAGCTTCGGGCAGGGATGGGAGCAGTACTTC.

The chain combines TRBV6-5 with TRBJ1-1, with 8 bases identical to TRBD1. V shed 1 base and J 5 bases; nucleotides not matched to a gene: 18. The V gene's germline CDR1 is MNHEY and CDR2 SVGAGI. This CDR3 region has 19 residues. CDR3 protein: CASSYYRMDRTGRQTEAFF. In nucleotides, the CDR3 is TGTGCCAGCAGTTACTACAGGATGGATAGGACAGGGAGACAGACTGAAGCTTTCTTT.

This clonotype was counted ten times or more. V and J are TRBV2 and TRBJ1-3; 7 nucleotides agree with TRBD1. CDR1 and CDR2 from the germline V gene are SNHLY and FYNNEI. V lost 11 bases, J lost 0 bases, and 7 bases stayed unmatched. The CDR3 has 14 residues. The CDR3 loop is CAGRQGGSGNTIYF. For the CDR3, the DNA is TGTGCCGGCCGACAGGGAGGCTCTGGAAACACCATATATTTT.

Many counts were recorded for this clonotype. This chain joins TRBV20-1 and TRBJ1-1; D gene uncertain. Germline assignment: CDR1 DFQATT and CDR2 SNEGSKA (reference sequence). Trimming removed 5 bases at V and 4 bases at J, with 11 bases between. This CDR3 has 12 amino acids. CDR3 DNA: TGCAGTGCTTCCGACCGGGTCACTGAAGCTTTCTTT. It yields the protein CSASDRVTEAFF.

This chain uses TRBV2 with TRBJ2-7, with TRBD2 matching over 8 bases. The V and J ends lost 9 bases and 6 bases, in that order; junction bases with no gene match: 16. The CDR3 covers 15 residues. From germline, CDR1 is SNHLY and CDR2 FYNNEI. CDR3 DNA: TGTGCCAGGACTGGTAGCGGGACCCGGGGGAGCGAGCAGTACTTC. It specifies CARTGSGTRGSEQYF.

This clonotype was detected ten times or more. CDR3 region: CATSDPGTGNTDTQYF. DNA of the CDR3: TGTGCCACCAGTGACCCCGGGACTGGCAACACAGATACGCAGTATTTT. The J gene is TRBJ2-3, the V gene TRBV24-1, with D tentatively TRBD2 (6 bases). The CDR3 loop spans 16 amino acids. CDR1 is KGHDR and CDR2 is SFDVKD in the germline V gene. V was shortened by 4 bases and J by 2 bases, with 15 bases between the two germline ends.

This clonotype was seen a handful of times. One end of the junction does not line up with germline, which may come from a read error. The J gene is TRBJ2-7, the V gene TRBV7-9, with 7 positions matching TRBD1. Germline assignment: CDR1 SEHNR and CDR2 FQNEAQ (reference sequence). The CDR3 has 11 residues. The CDR3: CASSFGTVRNF. The CDR3 DNA is TGTGCCAGCAGCTTCGGGACAGTGAGGAACTTC.

This clonotype was recorded many times. This chain connects TRBV24-1 to TRBJ2-5; 8 bases are a match to TRBD1. Germline-derived CDR1 and CDR2 are KGHDR and SFDVKD. The V and J ends lost 6 bases and 5 bases, in that order; junction bases with no gene match: 13. The CDR3 runs 16 residues. The CDR3, as DNA: TGTGCCACCAGTTGGGGTCCGGACAGGGAAGACGAGACCCAGTACTTC. It encodes CATSWGPDREDETQYF.

Of note for this clonotype: A much bigger clone sits one base away, suggesting this may be a read error. The chain links TRBV12-3 or TRBV12-4 to TRBJ1-4, with a possible D match to TRBD1 (6 bases). Trimming removed 5 bases at V and 0 bases at J, with 13 bases between. The CDR3 is 16 residues long. The CDR3 region is CASSPQEGATNEKLFF. CDR3 sequence (DNA): TGTGCCAGCAGTCCCCAGGAGGGGGCAACTAATGAAAAACTGTTTTTT.

This clonotype was counted only a few times. A much bigger clone sits one base away, suggesting this may be a read error. The chain recombines TRBV11-2 with TRBJ2-1, with a possible D match to TRBD2 (5 bases). The V gene lost 7 bases and the J gene lost 6 bases, with 19 bases spanning the gap. Per the germline V gene, CDR1 is SGHAT and CDR2 is FQNNGV. The CDR3 has 15 amino acids. DNA for the CDR3: TGTGCCAGCAATCGTGTTCGAGGGCTCTGCAATGAGCAGTTCTTC. It is translated as CASNRVRGLCNEQFF. The full variable domain, with the rest looked up from reference TRBV11-2 and TRBJ2-1, is EAGVAQSPRYKIIEKRQSVAFWCNPISGHATLYWYQQILGQGPKLLIQFQNNGVVDDSQLPKDRFSAERLKGVDSTLKIQPAKLEDSAVYLCASNRVRGLCNEQFFGPGTRLTVL.

A remark on this clonotype: This could be a read error, since a much larger clone is one nucleotide away. CDR3: CATSEDINEQFF. In nucleotides, the CDR3 is TGTGCCACCAGTGAGGACATTAATGAGCAGTTCTTC. The chain joins TRBV2 to TRBJ2-1, with a possible D match to TRBD1 (5 bases). CDR1 is SNHLY and CDR2 is FYNNEI in the germline V gene. The CDR3 is 12 residues long.

This clonotype was recorded a few times. V usage is TRBV19 and J usage is TRBJ2-7; 10 bases map to TRBD2. V was pared by 11 bases and J by 0 bases, with 7 bases of the junction left unmatched. The CDR3 loop spans 14 amino acids. Germline V lookup: CDR1 LNHDA, CDR2 SQIVND (reference sequence). CDR3: CAVGPSGSSYEQYF. The DNA for the CDR3 is TGTGCCGTTGGCCCTAGCGGGAGCTCCTACGAGCAGTACTTC. The full variable domain, in which reference TRBV19 and TRBJ2-7 provide the parts outside the CDR3, is DGGITQSPKYLFRKEGQNVTLSCEQNLNHDAMYWYRQDPGQGLRLIYYSQIVNDFQKGDIAEGYSVSREKKESFPLTVTSAQKNPTAFYLCAVGPSGSSYEQYFGPGTRLTVT.

This clonotype occurred many times. The V and J genes are TRBV11-2 and TRBJ2-7, with TRBD2 matching 13 bases. The ends lost 5 bases at V and 5 bases at J; junction bases unmatched: 6. The CDR3 contains 15 residues. Per the germline V gene, CDR1 is SGHAT and CDR2 is FQNNGV. For the CDR3, the DNA is TGTGCCAGCAGCCGTGGACTAGCGGGAGTAAACGAGCAGTACTTC. Protein sequence: CASSRGLAGVNEQYF.

This clonotype was detected many times. The chain links TRBV7-3 to TRBJ2-3; possible D gene TRBD2, 5 bases. Germline V gives CDR1 SGHTA, CDR2 FQGTGA. V dropped 7 bases and J dropped 1 base, with 15 bases sitting between them. CDR3 size: 15 residues. The chain's CDR3 is CASTDDFSGTDTQYF. In DNA, the CDR3 is TGTGCCAGCACCGACGACTTTAGCGGCACAGATACGCAGTATTTT.